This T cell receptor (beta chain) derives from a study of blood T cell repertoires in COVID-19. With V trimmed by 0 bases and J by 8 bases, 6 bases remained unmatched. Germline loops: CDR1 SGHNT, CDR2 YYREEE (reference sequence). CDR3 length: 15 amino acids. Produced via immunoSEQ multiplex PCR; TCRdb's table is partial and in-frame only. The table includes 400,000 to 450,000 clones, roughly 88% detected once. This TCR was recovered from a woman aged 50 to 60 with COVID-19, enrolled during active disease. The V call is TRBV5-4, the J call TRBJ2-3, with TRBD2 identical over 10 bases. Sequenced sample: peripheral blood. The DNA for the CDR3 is TGTGCCAGCAGCTTGGCTGGGACTAGCGTGGGTACGCAGTATTTT. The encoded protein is CASSLAGTSVGTQYF.